Detailed here is one T cell receptor beta chain. As yet, its antigen is unknown. The CDR3 extends over 14 amino acids. CDR1 SEHNR and CDR2 FQNEAQ come from the germline V gene (reference sequence). Trimming shortened V by 5 bases and J by 2 bases, and 12 bases separated the two germline ends. This specimen comes from a study of T cell responses to AZD1222 COVID-19 vaccine. Findings and caveats of the study: Baseline testing showed seropositivity in only a handful of AZD1222 recipients. Nearly half of the spike-specific TCRs reportedly recognize variant regions that carry no mutations.

Profiled with immunoSEQ multiplex PCR; TCRdb holds only in-frame clones, not every one. The sample gives approximately 150,000 clones, almost 95% of which show up once; less than 2.5% is in the top ten. This TCR was recovered from an adult in good health. The chain uses TRBV7-9 and TRBJ2-5, with D uncertain. Material: peripheral blood, obtained on day 0 of AZD1222 vaccination. The CDR3 reads CASSHQAKQETQYF. In nucleotides, the CDR3 is TGTGCCAGCAGCCACCAAGCGAAGCAAGAGACCCAGTACTTC.